This TCR beta chain is drawn from a study of blood T cell repertoires in COVID-19. Cohorts were assigned according to the clinical history that participants reported. TCRdb keeps only in-frame clones here, not all; method: immunoSEQ multiplex PCR. The sample shows about 210,000 clones, roughly 84% of them seen only once. This CDR3 has 17 residues. CDR1 is SEHNR, CDR2 FQNEAQ, per germline (reference sequence). V shed 1 base, J shed 0 bases, and the junction held 8 bases outside the gene matches. What was sequenced was PBMCs or T cells enriched from blood (not recorded which). The genes are TRBV7-9 and TRBJ1-2; 7 bases agree with TRBD1. This receptor was obtained from a man aged 30 to 45 in a cohort exposed to, infected with or recovered from COVID-19 (not recorded which). CDR3 region: CASSLDHRGLANYGYTF. In nucleotides, the CDR3 is TGTGCCAGCAGCTTAGACCACAGGGGCTTAGCTAACTATGGCTACACCTTC. The complete variable domain, with remaining parts taken from reference TRBV7-9 and TRBJ1-2, reads DTGVSQNPRHKITKRGQNVTFRCDPISEHNRLYWYRQTLGQGPEFLTYFQNEAQLEKSRLLSDRFSAERPKGSFSTLEIQRTEQGDSAMYLCASSLDHRGLANYGYTFGSGTRLTVV.